The rows below give T cell receptor beta chains drawn from one sample of a study of cytomegalovirus exposure and HLA in healthy donors. The table came from immunoSEQ multiplex PCR; TCRdb's copy has only in-frame clones and leaves some out. The sample includes about 65,000 clones, about 91% of them seen just once. The source material was PBMCs. Source of these receptors: a young woman in good health and CMV-seronegative. Each CDR3 is given with its conserved first and last residue. The order of the fields is D gene, J gene, V gene, CDR3 DNA, CDR3 protein. A D gene is named only where the DNA matches it firmly.

-,TRBJ2-3,TRBV4-2,TGTGCCAGCAGCTCGGGACTCCTTAGCACAGATACGCAGTATTTT,CASSSGLLSTDTQYF
-,TRBJ2-5,TRBV7-6,TGTGCCAGCAGCTTAGGGGCAGAACAAGAGACCCAGTACTTC,CASSLGAEQETQYF
TRBD2,TRBJ2-1,TRBV2,TGTGCCAGCAGTGAAGGTAGCGGGGCGAACAATGAGCAGTTCTTC,CASSEGSGANNEQFF
-,TRBJ1-1,TRBV5-6,TGTGCCAGCAGCTTAGAGCTGAACACTGAAGCTTTCTTT,CASSLELNTEAFF
TRBD2,TRBJ2-5,TRBV5-4,TGTGCCAGCAGCCGACGCGGGGGGGCCGATCGGGAGACCCAGTACTTC,CASSRRGGADRETQYF
TRBD1,TRBJ1-5,TRBV4-1,TGCGCCAGCAGCCAAGATCTCCAGGGGGCCAATCAGCCCCAGCATTTT,CASSQDLQGANQPQHF
TRBD1,TRBJ2-3,TRBV4-3,TGCGCCAGCAGCCGACCGGGACAGGGTGTCGGTACGCAGTATTTT,CASSRPGQGVGTQYF
TRBD1,TRBJ2-1,TRBV7-9,TGTGCCAGCAGCTCTTCCGGGACAGGGGATGAGCAGTTCTTC,CASSSSGTGDEQFF
TRBD1,TRBJ2-7,TRBV4-1,TGCGCCAGCAGCCCTCCAAGAGAGCTTAACACAGGGGAGTTATACGAGCAGTACTTC,CASSPPRELNTGELYEQYF
-,TRBJ2-3,TRBV6-1,TGTGCCAGCAGTGAACCTTGGGGCGCAGATACGCAGTATTTT,CASSEPWGADTQYF
-,TRBJ1-1,TRBV4-2,TGTGCCAGCAGCCAAGAAGACGACAGGCGCGGAGAAGCTTTCTTT,CASSQEDDRRGEAFF
TRBD1,TRBJ1-3,TRBV15,TGTGCCACCAGCACGCGGACAGGGAAGACAGGAAACACCATATATTTT,CATSTRTGKTGNTIYF
TRBD2,TRBJ2-3,TRBV7-3,TGTGCCAGCAGCACTCAAGCGGGGGCAGTAGATACGCAGTATTTT,CASSTQAGAVDTQYF
-,TRBJ2-6,TRBV6-1,TGTGCCAGCACCCAGTTCTCTGGGGCCAACGTCCTGACTTTC,CASTQFSGANVLTF
-,TRBJ1-2,TRBV30,TGTGCCTGGAGTGGGGGGGGTTCGGGCTACACCTTC,CAWSGGGSGYTF
-,TRBJ2-1,TRBV7-2,TGTGCCAGCAGCTTAGCGCCGGGGTTTATCGCGGGGCAGGATGAGCAGTTCTTC,CASSLAPGFIAGQDEQFF
-,TRBJ2-1,TRBV2,TGTGCCGGCCTAGGGGGTTTTATCTACAATGAGCAGTTCTTC,CAGLGGFIYNEQFF
TRBD1,TRBJ2-7,TRBV7-8,TGTGCCAGCAGCCAGGGACAGGTATTCTACGAGCAGTACTTC,CASSQGQVFYEQYF
-,TRBJ2-2,TRBV5-1,TGCGCCAGCAGCTCGGGGGACTACACCGGGGAGCTGTTTTTT,CASSSGDYTGELFF
TRBD2,TRBJ2-1,TRBV6-5,TGTGCCAGCAGCGTGACGACTAGCGGGTCCAATGAGCAGTTCTTC,CASSVTTSGSNEQFF
TRBD2,TRBJ2-1,TRBV11-2,TGTGCCAGCAGCCCACAGCGGGAGGCTTTCAATGAGCAGTTCTTC,CASSPQREAFNEQFF
-,TRBJ2-5,TRBV28,TGTGCCAGCACTTCGAGGGAGACCCAGTACTTC,CASTSRETQYF
-,TRBJ2-2,TRBV6-1,TGTGCCAGCGCGGACACCGGGGAGCTGTTTTTT,CASADTGELFF
-,TRBJ2-3,TRBV29-1,TGCAGCGTTGAAGACTCAACAGTGCCCACAGATACGCAGTATTTT,CSVEDSTVPTDTQYF
-,TRBJ1-2,TRBV18,TGTGCCAGCTCCGACAGTCTTTTCTATGGCTACACCTTC,CASSDSLFYGYTF
-,TRBJ1-5,TRBV6-5,TGTGCCAGCAGAGAGGGGGATCAGCCCCAGCATTTT,CASREGDQPQHF
TRBD1,TRBJ2-7,TRBV7-9,TGTGCCAGCAGCTTCACAGGGGGCCGCGAGCAGTACTTC,CASSFTGGREQYF
TRBD2,TRBJ2-2,TRBV7-2,TGTGCCAGCAGCTCTTTAGCGGGAGCGGTCACCGGGGAGCTGTTTTTT,CASSSLAGAVTGELFF
TRBD2,TRBJ2-1,TRBV5-6,TGTGCCAGCAGCTTGGCCGGGGGGGAAATCTACAATGAGCAGTTCTTC,CASSLAGGEIYNEQFF